The 8 T cell receptor beta chains in this list originate from one sample, sequenced in a study of OX40 agonist ivuxolimab in advanced cancers. Assay: immunoSEQ multiplex PCR; the TCRdb copy retains only in-frame clones and omits some. The data hold some 59,000 clones, with 87% observed a single time. The material was CD4+ or CD8+ T cells sorted from blood, obtained in a trial of the OX40 agonist ivuxolimab. All receptors derive from an adult with an advanced solid tumor such as melanoma, head and neck, liver or kidney cancer.

This clone came up once. V usage is TRBV6-1 and J usage is TRBJ1-2; tentative D call: TRBD1 (6 bases). The V end lost 1 base, the J end lost 3 bases, and 12 bases lay between the germline ends. This CDR3 is built from 15 residues. Looked up from germline, CDR1 is MNHNS and CDR2 is SASEGT. The CDR3 reads CASSEGWTADYGYTF. The CDR3 nucleotides are TGTGCCAGCAGTGAAGGCTGGACAGCAGACTATGGCTACACCTTC.

The rearrangement joins TRBV13 to TRBJ2-3, with 7 bases matching TRBD2. V shed 3 bases and J 1 base; nucleotides not matched to a gene: 4. Germline V gene data show CDR1 as PRHDT and CDR2 as FYEKMQ (reference sequence). The CDR3 is 15 amino acids. CDR3 amino acids: CASSFIAGGTDTQYF. The DNA for the CDR3 is TGTGCCAGCAGCTTCATCGCGGGGGGCACAGATACGCAGTATTTT.

This clone was observed a single time. The V gene is TRBV5-4, the J gene TRBJ2-3; D remains unclear. The CDR3 has 12 residues. The germline CDR1 and CDR2 sequences are SGHNT and YYREEE (reference sequence). Trimming took off 0 bases at V and 7 bases at J, with 6 bases between the two ends. The CDR3 loop reads CASSLDFNTQYF. In DNA form, the CDR3 reads TGTGCCAGCAGCTTGGATTTTAATACGCAGTATTTT. The full variable domain, in which reference TRBV5-4 and TRBJ2-3 provide the parts outside the CDR3, is ETGVTQSPTHLIKTRGQQVTLRCSSQSGHNTVSWYQQALGQGPQFIFQYYREEENGRGNFPPRFSGLQFPNYSSELNVNALELDDSALYLCASSLDFNTQYFGPGTRLTVL.

The J gene is TRBJ2-3, the V gene TRBV19; 7 nucleotides align to TRBD1. Germline trimming cut 8 bases from V and 10 bases from J; bases unmatched to any gene: 15. This CDR3 is 14 amino acids long. Germline values: CDR1 LNHDA, CDR2 SQIVND (reference sequence). The CDR3 protein is CASSTGDPQMAQYF. The DNA of the CDR3 is TGTGCCAGTTCAACAGGGGACCCACAGATGGCGCAGTATTTT. The full variable domain, with the rest looked up from reference TRBV19 and TRBJ2-3, is DGGITQSPKYLFRKEGQNVTLSCEQNLNHDAMYWYRQDPGQGLRLIYYSQIVNDFQKGDIAEGYSVSREKKESFPLTVTSAQKNPTAFYLCASSTGDPQMAQYFGPGTRLTVL.

The chain carries TRBV6-5 and TRBJ1-1; TRBD1 might be the D (6 bases). V was trimmed by 5 bases and J by 3 bases, leaving 13 bases between them. This CDR3 has 14 amino acids. CDR1 is MNHEY, CDR2 SVGAGI, per germline. The CDR3 is CASSKQGIDTEAFF. CDR3 bases: TGTGCCAGCAGTAAACAGGGAATCGACACTGAAGCTTTCTTT.

The V call is TRBV28, the J call TRBJ1-4; 9 nucleotides match TRBD1. The germline V gene encodes CDR1 MDHEN and CDR2 SYDVKM. The length of the CDR3 is 15 residues. V dropped 6 bases and J dropped 7; count of bases not matched to a gene: 9. The CDR3 loop is CASSRGGQGREKLFF. The CDR3 region has the DNA TGTGCCAGCAGCCGGGGGGGACAGGGCCGTGAAAAACTGTTTTTT. Variable domain in full (rest from reference TRBV28 and TRBJ1-4): DVKVTQSSRYLVKRTGEKVFLECVQDMDHENMFWYRQDPGLGLRLIYFSYDVKMKEKGDIPEGYSVSREKKERFSLILESASTNQTSMYLCASSRGGQGREKLFFGSGTQLSVL.

This clone showed up just once. This chain joins TRBV7-9 and TRBJ2-3; maybe TRBD2 (5 bases). CDR1 and CDR2 from the germline V gene are SEHNR and FQNEAQ (reference sequence). The CDR3 covers 15 residues. V was shortened by 5 bases and J by 0 bases, with 12 bases between the two germline ends. CDR3: CASSRKGGSTDTQYF. The CDR3 DNA reads TGTGCCAGCAGCCGAAAGGGCGGGAGCACAGATACGCAGTATTTT.

The CDR3 nucleotides read TGTGCCAGCAGTTCATACTATGGCTACACCTTC. Amino acid sequence: CASSSYYGYTF. This chain joins TRBV28 and TRBJ1-2; no clear D. V lost 4 bases to trimming and J lost 3 bases, with 3 bases between them. CDR3 size: 11 residues. Germline values: CDR1 MDHEN, CDR2 SYDVKM.